This entry lists 27 T cell receptor beta chains sequenced from one sample in a study of PD-1 blockade in classical Hodgkin lymphoma. Clones were read by immunoSEQ multiplex PCR, and TCRdb kept only the in-frame ones, dropping some. The data show about 21,000 clones, more than 75% seen once. Time point here: cycle 4 day 1 (C4D1), after five to seven weeks of nivolumab. There was relapse after autologous stem cell transplantation in every patient, and there was variation in brentuximab vedotin exposure. The material was peripheral blood mononuclear cells (PBMCs), obtained before the fourth cycle of nivolumab. These TCRs come from a human donor with classical Hodgkin lymphoma.

CDR3 DNA: TGTGCCAGTAGTGCTCTTCAGGGCGTCCTCTCTGGGGCCAACGTCCTGACTTTC. It yields the protein CASSALQGVLSGANVLTF. This rearrangement joins TRBV19 to TRBJ2-6, with D perhaps matching TRBD1 (5 bases). The V gene lost 5 bases and the J gene lost 0 bases, with 17 bases spanning the gap. Germline CDR1 reads LNHDA; CDR2 reads SQIVND (reference sequence). The CDR3 is 18 amino acids.

The chain has TRBV4-2 and TRBJ1-2, with D uncertain. The CDR3 totals 16 residues. V dropped 0 bases and J dropped 3 bases, with 14 bases sitting between them. The germline V gene has CDR1 LGHNA and CDR2 YNFKEQ. The CDR3 DNA reads TGTGCCAGCAGCCAAGATTCCCAACACTTAGACTATGGCTACACCTTC. Amino acid sequence: CASSQDSQHLDYGYTF.

This clone occurred a few times. This rearrangement joins TRBV19 to TRBJ2-5; 8 nucleotides match TRBD1. Trimming took 4 bases from V and 1 from J; bases not matched to a gene: 5. The CDR3 extends over 15 amino acids. From germline, CDR1 is LNHDA and CDR2 SQIVND (reference sequence). Written as DNA, the CDR3 is TGTGCCAGTAGTACAGGACAGGGACCCCAAGAGACCCAGTACTTC. Amino acids: CASSTGQGPQETQYF.

V and J are TRBV19 and TRBJ2-7; possible D gene TRBD2, 6 bases. Between the trimmed V and J ends, which lost 4 bases and 5 bases, there was a span of 18 bases. Germline CDR1 and CDR2: LNHDA and SQIVND (reference sequence). CDR3 length equals 15 residues. The CDR3 region is CASSRWRDVQNEQYF. The CDR3 nucleotides read TGTGCCAGTAGTAGGTGGCGGGATGTCCAAAACGAGCAGTACTTC. The full variable domain, rest sourced from reference TRBV19 and TRBJ2-7, is DGGITQSPKYLFRKEGQNVTLSCEQNLNHDAMYWYRQDPGQGLRLIYYSQIVNDFQKGDIAEGYSVSREKKESFPLTVTSAQKNPTAFYLCASSRWRDVQNEQYFGPGTRLTVT.

The V and J genes are TRBV28 and TRBJ2-2, with D unresolved. This CDR3 has 12 residues. Germline-derived CDR1 and CDR2 are MDHEN and SYDVKM. V was pared by 1 base and J by 5 bases, with 2 bases between. Written as DNA, the CDR3 is TGTGCCAGCAGTTTATTGACCGGGGAGCTGTTTTTT. Translation gives CASSLLTGELFF.

CDR3 DNA sequence: TGTGCCAGCAGCTTAACGGGGGCCTTGATCAGCTACACCTTC. It encodes CASSLTGALISYTF. The chain is built from TRBV5-4 and TRBJ1-2; possibly TRBD1 for D (6 bases). There are 14 residues in the CDR3. Germline V gene lookup returns CDR1 SGHNT and CDR2 YYREEE (reference sequence). The V end lost 2 bases, the J end lost 9 bases, and 17 bases lay between the germline ends.

The V gene is TRBV30, the J gene TRBJ1-2, with unresolved D. Between the trimmed V and J ends, which lost 4 bases and 1 base, there was a span of 7 bases. Germline V gene sequence: CDR1 GTSNPN, CDR2 SVGIG (reference sequence). The CDR3 spans 12 residues. CDR3 DNA sequence: TGTGCCTGGACACTCGGTAACTATGGCTACACCTTC. Protein sequence: CAWTLGNYGYTF.

This sequence joins TRBV28 and TRBJ1-5; D ambiguous. CDR1 MDHEN and CDR2 SYDVKM come from the germline V gene. CDR3 length: 13 residues. Trimming pared 4 bases from V and 6 bases from J, leaving 10 bases between. CDR3 amino acids: CASSSQLTQPQHF. The CDR3 DNA reads TGTGCCAGCAGTTCCCAACTGACTCAGCCCCAGCATTTT.

The chain joins TRBV4-3 to TRBJ2-7; the D is unclear. Deletions cut 0 bases from V and 1 base from J, with 13 bases between. Germline loops: CDR1 LGHNA, CDR2 YSLEER. The CDR3 is 16 residues long. CDR3 DNA: TGCGCCAGCAGCCAAGATCGCCAGCAGCCGTCCTACGAGCAGTACTTC. It yields the protein CASSQDRQQPSYEQYF.

This chain joins TRBV18 and TRBJ2-3, with a possible D match to TRBD1 (5 bases). Germline values: CDR1 KGHSH, CDR2 LQKENI. The CDR3 has 14 residues. V lost 2 bases and J 3 bases, leaving 9 bases between the germline ends. The CDR3 DNA is TGTGCCAGCTCACCAGTAAGGGGAACAGATACGCAGTATTTT. Amino acids: CASSPVRGTDTQYF.

The genes are TRBV28 and TRBJ1-5, with TRBD1 identical over 11 bases. Looked up from germline, CDR1 is MDHEN and CDR2 is SYDVKM. Trimming cost V 5 bases and J 6 bases; bases outside gene matches: 3. CDR3 size: 14 residues. CDR3 sequence reads: CASSAGTGGQPQHF. The CDR3, as DNA: TGTGCCAGCAGTGCAGGGACAGGGGGTCAGCCCCAGCATTTT.

The genes are TRBV27 and TRBJ2-7, with D possibly TRBD2 on 6 matching bases. The germline CDR1 and CDR2 sequences are MNHEY and SMNVEV (reference sequence). Deletions cut 3 bases from V and 0 bases from J, with 9 bases between. The CDR3 totals 14 residues. The CDR3 DNA follows: TGTGCCAGCAGTTTTGGGGGGAGCTCCTACGAGCAGTACTTC. Its translation: CASSFGGSSYEQYF.

CDR3 sequence (DNA): TGTGCCAGCAGCTTGACCACCGGGGGGGCGGATACGCAGTATTTT. Translated, it gives CASSLTTGGADTQYF. The chain joins TRBV11-1 to TRBJ2-3; 8 bases fit TRBD2. This CDR3 is built from 15 residues. With V trimmed by 3 bases and J by 6 bases, 8 bases remained unmatched. Germline V CDR1 and CDR2: SGHAT, FQDESV (reference sequence).

The chain couples TRBV5-6 to TRBJ1-1; no definite D call. V was pared by 4 bases and J by 0 bases, with 10 bases between. This CDR3 spans 14 amino acids. CDR1 is SGHDT, CDR2 YYEEEE, per germline. CDR3 sequence (DNA): TGTGCCAGCAGCCGGACCAGGATGAACACTGAAGCTTTCTTT. As protein: CASSRTRMNTEAFF.

The V and J genes are TRBV4-1 and TRBJ2-7; the match to TRBD1 covers 8 bases. Germline CDR1 MGHRA, CDR2 YSYEKL. With 4 bases clipped from V and 2 bases from J, the junction kept 4 bases outside the gene matches. CDR3 length equals 14 residues. The CDR3 DNA reads as TGCGCCAGCAGCCTCAGACAGGGGACCTACGAGCAGTACTTC. It yields the protein CASSLRQGTYEQYF.

This chain joins TRBV5-1 and TRBJ2-7; unclear D gene. The germline V gene encodes CDR1 SGHRS and CDR2 YFSETQ. CDR3 length: 14 amino acids. The ends were cut back, 1 base at V and 2 bases at J, with 10 bases in the middle. The DNA for the CDR3 is TGCGCCAGCAGCTTGCGCCCGGGCCCCTACGAGCAGTACTTC. Translation: CASSLRPGPYEQYF.

This clone was observed a single time. This chain uses TRBV7-9 with TRBJ2-1; TRBD1 might be the D (6 bases). Germline lookup yields CDR1 SEHNR and CDR2 FQNEAQ (reference sequence). V was clipped by 5 bases and J by 0 bases, with 11 bases between them. The length of the CDR3 is 15 residues. The CDR3 spells CASSQQGFSYNEQFF. The CDR3, as DNA: TGTGCCAGCAGCCAACAGGGCTTCTCCTACAATGAGCAGTTCTTC.

This clone has just one count. The chain has TRBV5-1 and TRBJ2-5; D is ambiguous. Germline CDR1 SGHRS, CDR2 YFSETQ. The CDR3 sequence is 16 residues long. V was shortened by 0 bases and J by 4 bases, with 16 bases between the two germline ends. The CDR3 bases are TGCGCCAGCAGCTTGGGTGGGTCGGTGGACGTAGAGACCCAGTACTTC. Translating gives CASSLGGSVDVETQYF.

The rearrangement uses TRBV2 and TRBJ2-3, with 7 bases fitting TRBD1. Trimming cost V 8 bases and J 6 bases; bases outside gene matches: 11. This CDR3 has 14 residues. The germline gives CDR1 SNHLY, CDR2 FYNNEI. This CDR3 is CASFTGQLLDTQYF. The DNA for the CDR3 is TGTGCCAGCTTTACGGGACAGCTGTTGGATACGCAGTATTTT.

The chain joins TRBV9 to TRBJ1-6; TRBD1 might be the D (6 bases). The V and J ends lost 0 bases and 9 bases respectively, with 13 bases between them. Germline CDR1 is SGDLS and CDR2 is YYNGEE. The CDR3 has 15 residues. The CDR3 protein is CASSVDGGHGSPLHF. The CDR3 nucleotides are TGTGCCAGCAGCGTAGATGGGGGACATGGTTCACCCCTCCACTTT.

The chain recombines TRBV27 with TRBJ1-4; no firm D call. Germline V CDR1 and CDR2: MNHEY, SMNVEV (reference sequence). V lost 2 bases to trimming and J lost 4 bases, with 8 bases between them. This CDR3 contains 14 residues. For the CDR3, the DNA is TGTGCCAGCAGTTTAGACTGGGGTAATGAAAAACTGTTTTTT. Residues: CASSLDWGNEKLFF.

The chain employs TRBV6-9 and TRBJ2-7; a possible D gene is TRBD1 (5 bases). Germline CDR1 is MNHGY and CDR2 is SVAAGI. V lost 6 bases, J lost 2 bases, and 14 bases lay in between. The CDR3 sequence is 14 residues long. The CDR3 DNA sequence: TGTGCCAGCAGCCCCGACAGACAAACCTACGAGCAGTACTTC. It is translated as CASSPDRQTYEQYF.

This chain uses TRBV5-4 with TRBJ1-1; D ambiguous. Germline assignment: CDR1 SGHNT and CDR2 YYREEE (reference sequence). The V and J ends lost 0 bases and 2 bases respectively, with 14 bases between them. The CDR3 is 16 residues long. CDR3 residues: CASSLGGQPANTEAFF. The CDR3 DNA reads as TGTGCCAGCAGCTTGGGAGGTCAACCGGCAAACACTGAAGCTTTCTTT.

The V and J genes are TRBV7-2 and TRBJ1-2; D unclear. Trimming pared 5 bases from V and 7 bases from J, leaving 20 bases between. This CDR3 spans 15 amino acids. CDR1 is SGHTA, CDR2 FQGNSA, per germline. The CDR3 DNA sequence: TGTGCCAGCAGCCGTAGCGGTTCCGGGGATATTGGCTACACCTTC. This translates into CASSRSGSGDIGYTF.

The chain recombines TRBV6-5 with TRBJ2-7; D unresolved. The ends were cut back, 5 bases at V and 3 bases at J, with 14 bases in the middle. There are 14 residues in the CDR3. Germline CDR1 MNHEY, CDR2 SVGAGI. CDR3 sequence: CASSPIAGVYEQYF. The CDR3 DNA follows: TGTGCCAGCAGTCCAATAGCCGGTGTCTACGAGCAGTACTTC.

The V gene is TRBV18, the J gene TRBJ2-4, with 7 positions matching TRBD1. The V gene end was trimmed by 6 bases and the J gene end by 7 bases; junction bases not matched to a gene: 9. The CDR3 covers 14 residues. Germline CDR1 is KGHSH and CDR2 is LQKENI. The CDR3 loop is CASSDPGGENIQYF. CDR3 DNA: TGTGCCAGCTCTGACCCAGGGGGTGAGAACATTCAGTACTTC.

The chain recombines TRBV13 with TRBJ1-2; D gene unclear. The V gene's germline CDR1 is PRHDT and CDR2 FYEKMQ (reference sequence). This CDR3 region has 15 residues. The ends were cut back, 1 base at V and 2 bases at J, with 11 bases in the middle. CDR3 region: CASSLEVQWNYGYTF. Here the CDR3 DNA reads TGTGCCAGCAGCTTAGAGGTACAGTGGAACTATGGCTACACCTTC.